These T cell receptor beta chains were read from a single sample in a study of CD8+CD57+ T cells in acquired aplastic anemia. In TCRdb, the reads were re-called with MiXCR into one record per CDR3 protein. Among about 240,000 distinct CDR3 sequences listed, 40% to 50% were seen once. The specimen sequenced was sorted CD4+, CD8+, or CD8+CD57+ T cells (not recorded which) from PBMCs. The receptor set was obtained from a human donor with aplastic anemia. Each CDR3 is given without its conserved first and last residue.

>TRBJ1-2|TRBV10-3
ASSPTGNPNYGYT
>TRBJ2-7|TRBV25-1
ASSAPGSGQGRYEQY
>TRBJ2-7|TRBV27
ASSFSQGVYEQY
>TRBJ2-3|TRBV4-3
ASSQDLAGGTDTQY
>TRBJ2-3|TRBV7-2
ASSPRNRLITDTQY
>TRBJ1-2|TRBV10-3
AISESGADYGYT
>TRBJ2-7|TRBV7-2
ASSFQGIYEQY
>TRBJ1-2|TRBV7-2
ASSSKRNYGYT
>TRBJ2-7|TRBV20-1
SARVFGGPSSYEQY
>TRBJ2-5|TRBV29-1
SVAGTGEQETQY
>TRBJ2-3|TRBV27
ASSFVKGEDTQY
>TRBJ2-7|TRBV4-2
ASSQDSSGAGSYEQY
>TRBJ2-7|TRBV6-5
ASRNIHEQY
>TRBJ2-7|TRBV20-1
SARKESSARTYEQY
>TRBJ2-3|TRBV4-1
ASSQDPISIHTQY
>TRBJ2-1|TRBV12-3/TRBV12-4
ASSFVGVGGHNEQF
>TRBJ1-4|TRBV28
ASSFAGRSGEKLF
>TRBJ1-2|TRBV20-1
SAYRLEGYT
>TRBJ2-7|TRBV5-6
ASGTGQGIDVQY
>TRBJ1-2|TRBV20-1
SASNLGFYGYT
>TRBJ2-7|TRBV30
AWREGYEQY
>TRBJ1-5|TRBV19
ASSIAAQPQH
>TRBJ2-1|TRBV7-8
ASSKLAGEEQF
>TRBJ2-7|TRBV20-1
SARPILAGDSYEQY
>TRBJ2-7|TRBV2
ASVAGTGDAYEQY
>TRBJ1-4|TRBV28
ASRYNRFRGRENEKLF
>TRBJ2-7|TRBV14
ASSQRPSGRGDEQY
>TRBJ1-6|TRBV20-1
SARTGLYNSPLH
>TRBJ2-7|TRBV7-9
ASSQPGLAAHEQY